These T cell receptor beta chains were read from a single sample in a study of T cells after yellow fever vaccination. In TCRdb, the 5' RACE reads were re-called with MiXCR into one record per CDR3 protein. The table includes some 300,000 distinct CDR3 sequences, approximately 10% detected once. The sample in question was CD4+ T cells sorted from PBMCs, obtained 5 days after the yellow fever booster vaccination. The receptor set was obtained from a man aged 18 to 30 who received the YFV17D yellow fever vaccine. Both conserved end residues are part of each CDR3. A D gene is named only where the DNA matches it firmly. The listing skips clone size in some rows; elsewhere it reads once, few, many or a size class.

d_call,clone_size,j_call,v_call,cdr3_nt,cdr3_aa
TRBD1,few,TRBJ2-5,TRBV15,TGTGCCACCAGCACGGACAGGGAAACGACCCAGTACTTC,CATSTDRETTQYF
TRBD2,.,TRBJ2-3,TRBV10-3,TGTGCCATGTCTCCGGGACTAGCGTTAGATACGCAGTATTTT,CAMSPGLALDTQYF
.,.,TRBJ2-3,TRBV20-1,TGCAGTGCTTTAAGGGACGGCGTGAGCACAGATACGCAGTATTTT,CSALRDGVSTDTQYF
.,.,TRBJ1-2,TRBV5-1,TGCGCCAGCGGTTTGGGGAAGGGTCTCTATGGCTACACCTTC,CASGLGKGLYGYTF
.,few,TRBJ2-3,TRBV27,TGTGCCGCAAAGAGGACAGCACTGCTCACAGATACGCAGTATTTT,CAAKRTALLTDTQYF
TRBD2,.,TRBJ2-3,TRBV10-3,TGTGCCATCAGTGCCCAAGCGGGGTACACAGATACGCAGTATTTT,CAISAQAGYTDTQYF
TRBD2,.,TRBJ2-3,TRBV20-1,TGCAGTGCTAGAGTCAGACTAGCGGGGGATACGCAGTATTTT,CSARVRLAGDTQYF
.,.,TRBJ2-2,TRBV4-3,TGCGCCAGCAGCCCCCAGGCCGCCTACACCGGGGAGCTGTTTTTT,CASSPQAAYTGELFF
.,.,TRBJ1-6,TRBV5-1,TGCGCCAGCAACCCAGGTGGAGGATCACCCCTCCACTTT,CASNPGGGSPLHF
.,many,TRBJ2-3,TRBV4-3,TGCGCCAGCAGTCGATGGCGGGGTCTTAGGGATACGCAGTATTTT,CASSRWRGLRDTQYF
.,many,TRBJ1-2,TRBV7-8,TGTGCCAGCAGCGTCGACCCAGGGCTCTATGGCTACACCTTC,CASSVDPGLYGYTF
.,few,TRBJ2-2,TRBV4-3,TGCGCCAGCAGCCAACAACGAGGGGTTACCGGGGAGCTGTTTTTT,CASSQQRGVTGELFF
TRBD1,.,TRBJ1-2,TRBV7-2,TGTGCCAGCAGCTCGGGACAGGGTATTTGGTATGGCTACACCTTC,CASSSGQGIWYGYTF
TRBD1,few,TRBJ2-7,TRBV5-1,TGCGCCAGCAGACCGCAGACAGGGAAGAATAGGAACGAGCAGTACTTC,CASRPQTGKNRNEQYF
TRBD2,.,TRBJ2-5,TRBV19,TGTGCCAGTAGTACCCAACTAGCGGAAGAGACCCAGTACTTC,CASSTQLAEETQYF
.,few,TRBJ1-1,TRBV18,TGTGCCAGCTCACCACCGTCAGGGGTCCCTGAAGCTTTCTTT,CASSPPSGVPEAFF
.,few,TRBJ2-1,TRBV27,TGTGCCAGCAGTTTATCCCCCTACAATGAGCAGTTCTTC,CASSLSPYNEQFF
.,.,TRBJ2-3,TRBV7-2,TGTGCCAGCAGCTTAGCTGCCGTGGCAGATACGCAGTATTTT,CASSLAAVADTQYF
.,few,TRBJ2-1,TRBV20-1,TGCAGTGCTATTAGCCCCTACAATGAGCAGTTCTTC,CSAISPYNEQFF
.,many,TRBJ1-5,TRBV6-2/TRBV6-3,TGTGCCACCGAACCGCTTCCGTATAGCAATCAGCCCCAGCATTTT,CATEPLPYSNQPQHF
.,few,TRBJ2-6,TRBV5-1,TGCGCCAGCAGCTTCACACTGACTCCCTCTGGGGCCAACGTCCTGACTTTC,CASSFTLTPSGANVLTF
TRBD1,.,TRBJ1-4,TRBV5-1,TGCGCCAGCAGCAGGGGACAGGGGATACTTAATGAAAAACTGTTTTTT,CASSRGQGILNEKLFF
.,.,TRBJ1-2,TRBV6-5,TGTGCCAGCAGCCAGGGAGAAGGCTACACCTTC,CASSQGEGYTF
TRBD1,.,TRBJ1-2,TRBV6-4,TGTGCCAGCAGTAAACATCCGGGACAGGACTATGGCTACACCTTC,CASSKHPGQDYGYTF
.,.,TRBJ2-7,TRBV5-1,TGCGCCAGCAGCTTTTTACGTTCGGTCGGAGAAGAGCAGTACTTC,CASSFLRSVGEEQYF
.,few,TRBJ2-1,TRBV3-1,TGTGCCAGCAGCCAAGAACACCAGCCCTACAATGAGCAGTTCTTC,CASSQEHQPYNEQFF
.,.,TRBJ2-3,TRBV20-1,TGCAGTGCTCAGTGGGGGCCGCGCACAGATACGCAGTATTTT,CSAQWGPRTDTQYF
.,.,TRBJ2-4,TRBV7-2,TGTGCCAGCAGATCAACAGGGCTAGCCAAAAACATTCAGTACTTC,CASRSTGLAKNIQYF
TRBD2,.,TRBJ2-7,TRBV10-3,TGTGCCATCAGTAGCGGGGCTTCCCCCTACGAGCAGTACTTC,CAISSGASPYEQYF
TRBD1,few,TRBJ1-5,TRBV19,TGTGCCAGTAGTTCCCCGACAGGGGATAGTAGGCCGTCGAATCAGCCCCAGCATTTT,CASSSPTGDSRPSNQPQHF
.,.,TRBJ1-1,TRBV20-1,TGCAGTGCTAGTAGCCTTGGTACGGGGAACACTGAAGCTTTCTTT,CSASSLGTGNTEAFF
TRBD2,many,TRBJ2-3,TRBV5-1,TGCGCCAGCCACCGGGGGGGCTCAGATACGCAGTATTTT,CASHRGGSDTQYF
.,.,TRBJ1-6,TRBV9,TGTGCCAGCAGCGTAGACCTGGCGGCTTCACCCCTCCACTTT,CASSVDLAASPLHF
TRBD2,many,TRBJ2-5,TRBV12-3/TRBV12-4,TGTGCCAGCAGTTCAGGGACTAGCGGGGTTCCGGGGACCCAGTACTTC,CASSSGTSGVPGTQYF
TRBD2,few,TRBJ2-7,TRBV19,TGTGCCAGTAAGGAGAAGGCTAGCGGGTACGTCGAGCAGTACTTC,CASKEKASGYVEQYF
.,.,TRBJ2-7,TRBV5-6,TGTGCCAGCAGCTTGGCGGGAGAAATATACGAGCAGTACTTC,CASSLAGEIYEQYF
TRBD1,few,TRBJ2-1,TRBV5-6,TGTGCCAGCAGCTTGTTGGGACAGGTAGGCGATGAGCAGTTCTTC,CASSLLGQVGDEQFF
.,few,TRBJ2-2,TRBV4-3,TGCGCCAGCAGCCAGTATGGGGCGGCGAACACCGGGGAGCTGTTTTTT,CASSQYGAANTGELFF
.,.,TRBJ2-5,TRBV7-2,TGTGCCAGCTCCACCTATCGCGACACTAGAGAGACCCAGTACTTC,CASSTYRDTRETQYF
.,many,TRBJ1-6,TRBV7-2,TGTGCCAGCAGCTTAGTTGGTCATTCACCCCTCCACTTT,CASSLVGHSPLHF
TRBD2,few,TRBJ2-3,TRBV4-2,TGTGCCAGCAGCTCCCGATATAGCGGGGGGGCGATCACAGATACGCAGTATTTT,CASSSRYSGGAITDTQYF
.,few,TRBJ1-4,TRBV7-9,TGTGCCAGCAGCTTAATGGCAGGGACTAATGAAAAACTGTTTTTT,CASSLMAGTNEKLFF
TRBD2,few,TRBJ2-4,TRBV12-3/TRBV12-4,TGTGCCAGCAGTTTAGGTCGGACTAGCAAAAACATTCAGTACTTC,CASSLGRTSKNIQYF
TRBD1,few,TRBJ2-7,TRBV5-1,TGCGCCAGCAGCTTGTCTCCGGGACAGGGCTACGAGCAGTACTTC,CASSLSPGQGYEQYF
TRBD1,few,TRBJ1-2,TRBV4-2,TGTGCCAGCAGCCAAGTGACAGGGAACCTCTATGGCTACACCTTC,CASSQVTGNLYGYTF
.,few,TRBJ2-5,TRBV10-1,TGCGCCAGCCCCCCGGCGTTTAGGGAGGAAGAGACCCAGTACTTC,CASPPAFREEETQYF
.,.,TRBJ2-7,TRBV7-3,TGTGCCAGCAGCTTAGGCAGGGGAGGCTACGAGCAGTACTTC,CASSLGRGGYEQYF
TRBD2,many,TRBJ2-1,TRBV24-1,TGTGCCACCAGTGGGCGGACTAGCGGGGGTTATGAGCAGTTCTTC,CATSGRTSGGYEQFF
.,.,TRBJ1-1,TRBV5-1,TGCGCCAGCAGCTTGGGAACGAACACTGAAGCTTTCTTT,CASSLGTNTEAFF
TRBD2,few,TRBJ2-2,TRBV6-2/TRBV6-3,TGTGCCAGCAGCAAGGGGACTAGCGGGGTCACCGGGGAGCTGTTTTTT,CASSKGTSGVTGELFF